This is a list of T cell receptor beta chains from one sample in a study of T cell clonotyping in hematopoietic cell transplantation. Some clones are missing from TCRdb's copy, which holds only in-frame ones; the method was immunoSEQ multiplex PCR. The sample contains some 5,000 clones, 94% of which appear only once. This specimen consisted of PBMCs, obtained 180 days after allogeneic stem cell transplant. Receptors were obtained from a male patient between 55 and 70 years old who had an allogeneic stem cell transplant from a related donor, so the T cells may come from the graft donor. Some clones in this sample may be carry-over from other donors' samples. The CDR3 runs from the conserved cysteine through the conserved F or W. A D gene is named only where the DNA matches it firmly. Size is stated for part of the rows, as once, few or many counts, or as a class when the clone is expanded.

J: TRBJ1-2
size: NA
V: TRBV6-5
D: NA
CDR3: CASSRTETGIVGYTF
DNA: TGTGCCAGCAGTAGAACCGAGACAGGAATTGTTGGCTACACCTTC

J: TRBJ2-7
size: NA
V: TRBV6-1
D: NA
CDR3: CASRRTRTYEQYF
DNA: TGTGCCAGCAGACGGACACGCACCTACGAGCAGTACTTC

J: TRBJ2-7
size: NA
V: TRBV27
D: NA
CDR3: CASSGGIVQYF
DNA: TGTGCCAGCAGTGGGGGGATTGTCCAGTACTTC

J: TRBJ2-7
size: NA
V: TRBV5-6
D: NA
CDR3: CASSFGAAYEQYF
DNA: TGTGCCAGCAGCTTTGGGGCAGCCTACGAGCAGTACTTC

J: TRBJ1-2
size: NA
V: TRBV29-1
D: TRBD1
CDR3: CSVDEDRGGGYTF
DNA: TGCAGCGTTGACGAGGACAGGGGCGGTGGCTACACCTTC

J: TRBJ1-4
size: once
V: TRBV28
D: NA
CDR3: CASSLIGAENEKLFF
DNA: TGTGCCAGCAGTTTAATTGGGGCAGAGAATGAAAAACTGTTTTTT

J: TRBJ1-2
size: NA
V: TRBV27
D: NA
CDR3: CASSLQGYGYTF
DNA: TGTGCCAGCAGTTTACAGGGCTATGGCTACACCTTC

J: TRBJ1-6
size: NA
V: TRBV10-3
D: NA
CDR3: CAISESGKENSPLHF
DNA: TGTGCCATCAGTGAGTCGGGGAAAGAAAATTCACCCCTCCACTTT

J: TRBJ1-2
size: once
V: TRBV5-4
D: NA
CDR3: CASSLDSPYGYTF
DNA: TGTGCCAGCAGCTTGGACAGCCCCTATGGCTACACCTTC

J: TRBJ2-7
size: NA
V: TRBV7-2
D: TRBD1
CDR3: CASSSGGLYEQYF
DNA: TGTGCCAGCAGCTCAGGGGGCCTCTACGAGCAGTACTTC

J: TRBJ1-2
size: NA
V: TRBV7-9
D: NA
CDR3: CASSLDQHGYTF
DNA: TGTGCCAGCAGCTTAGACCAACATGGCTACACCTTC

J: TRBJ1-2
size: NA
V: TRBV5-8
D: NA
CDR3: CASSLRDRRSPLLTF
DNA: TGTGCCAGCAGCTTGCGGGATCGTCGGAGCCCGTTACTCACCTTC

J: TRBJ2-7
size: NA
V: TRBV29-1
D: NA
CDR3: CSAGGVEQYF
DNA: TGCAGCGCCGGAGGCGTCGAGCAGTACTTC

J: TRBJ1-5
size: NA
V: TRBV30
D: NA
CDR3: CAWSPGDGQPQHF
DNA: TGTGCCTGGAGTCCAGGGGATGGACAGCCCCAGCATTTT

J: TRBJ1-2
size: NA
V: TRBV19
D: TRBD1
CDR3: CASSIGGGGGNYGYTF
DNA: TGTGCCAGTAGTATTGGAGGGGGCGGAGGTAACTATGGCTACACCTTC

J: TRBJ1-2
size: NA
V: TRBV4-3
D: NA
CDR3: CASSFLLRDDDGYTF
DNA: TGCGCCAGCAGCTTTTTACTTAGGGACGACGATGGCTACACCTTC

J: TRBJ2-1
size: NA
V: TRBV5-5
D: NA
CDR3: CASSKTGPYNEQFF
DNA: TGTGCCAGCAGCAAGACGGGGCCCTACAATGAGCAGTTCTTC

J: TRBJ2-5
size: NA
V: TRBV30
D: NA
CDR3: CAWSATSKETQYF
DNA: TGTGCCTGGAGTGCTACCTCAAAAGAGACCCAGTACTTC

J: TRBJ2-7
size: NA
V: TRBV2
D: NA
CDR3: CASSYRTALYEQYF
DNA: TGTGCCAGCAGTTATCGGACGGCGCTCTACGAGCAGTACTTC

J: TRBJ2-2
size: NA
V: TRBV6-6
D: NA
CDR3: CASRPPPGRGTGELFF
DNA: TGTGCCAGCCGGCCCCCCCCCGGGCGCGGCACCGGGGAGCTGTTTTTT

J: TRBJ1-2
size: NA
V: TRBV5-8
D: NA
CDR3: CASSLGGLRVSYTF
DNA: TGTGCCAGCAGCTTGGGGGGCCTGAGGGTCAGCTACACCTTC

J: TRBJ2-6
size: once
V: TRBV5-4
D: NA
CDR3: CASSSQPSGGANVLTF
DNA: TGTGCCAGCAGCTCACAGCCTTCTGGAGGGGCCAACGTCCTGACTTTC

J: TRBJ1-2
size: NA
V: TRBV12-5
D: TRBD1
CDR3: CATGFQGGNYGYTF
DNA: TGTGCCACTGGGTTCCAGGGGGGGAACTATGGCTACACCTTC

J: TRBJ1-5
size: NA
V: TRBV4-2
D: TRBD1
CDR3: CASSQGTGYSNQPQHF
DNA: TGTGCCAGCAGCCAAGGGACAGGCTATAGCAATCAGCCCCAGCATTTT

J: TRBJ1-2
size: NA
V: TRBV5-4
D: NA
CDR3: CASSFRRSLSYYGYTF
DNA: TGTGCTAGCAGCTTTCGCCGGAGCCTAAGTTACTATGGCTACACCTTC

J: TRBJ1-1
size: NA
V: TRBV2
D: TRBD1
CDR3: CASRIEQGGSTEAFF
DNA: TGTGCCAGCAGGATAGAGCAGGGGGGGAGCACTGAAGCTTTCTTT

J: TRBJ2-6
size: NA
V: TRBV5-1
D: TRBD1
CDR3: CASSPSLRDRAYSGANVLTF
DNA: TGCGCCAGCAGCCCTTCTCTCCGGGACAGGGCGTACTCTGGGGCCAACGTCCTGACTTTC

J: TRBJ1-6
size: NA
V: TRBV9
D: NA
CDR3: CASSAHRELGVYNSPLHF
DNA: TGTGCCAGCAGCGCTCACAGGGAATTGGGGGTCTATAATTCACCCCTCCACTTT

J: TRBJ2-7
size: NA
V: TRBV21-1
D: NA
CDR3: CASSKESGGLPLGYEQYF
DNA: TGTGCCAGCAGCAAAGAGTCAGGGGGCCTCCCTCTTGGGTACGAGCAGTACTTC

J: TRBJ1-5
size: NA
V: TRBV10-2
D: NA
CDR3: CASSHSFSNQPQHF
DNA: TGCGCCAGCAGTCACAGCTTTAGCAATCAGCCCCAGCATTTT

J: TRBJ2-3
size: once
V: TRBV6-6
D: NA
CDR3: CASSYSITDTQYF
DNA: TGTGCCAGCAGTTACTCGATCACAGATACGCAGTATTTT

J: TRBJ2-7
size: NA
V: TRBV10-3
D: TRBD1
CDR3: CAIRGTGTFEQYF
DNA: TGTGCCATCCGCGGGACAGGGACTTTCGAGCAGTACTTC

J: TRBJ2-7
size: NA
V: TRBV29-1
D: NA
CDR3: CSVNLGDEQYF
DNA: TGCAGCGTCAACCTAGGGGACGAGCAGTACTTC

J: TRBJ1-5
size: NA
V: TRBV7-2
D: NA
CDR3: CASSLGAANQPQHF
DNA: TGTGCCAGCAGCTTAGGGGCAGCCAATCAGCCCCAGCATTTT

J: TRBJ1-1
size: NA
V: TRBV6-6
D: NA
CDR3: CASSPPWGNTEAFF
DNA: TGTGCCAGCAGCCCTCCGTGGGGAAACACTGAAGCTTTCTTT

J: TRBJ2-1
size: once
V: TRBV4-2
D: TRBD2
CDR3: CASSQGAGGFYNEQFF
DNA: TGTGCCAGCAGCCAAGGAGCGGGGGGTTTCTACAATGAGCAGTTCTTC

J: TRBJ1-1
size: NA
V: TRBV4-2
D: NA
CDR3: CASSQGTEAFF
DNA: TGTGCCAGCAGCCAGGGCACTGAAGCTTTCTTT

J: TRBJ2-7
size: NA
V: TRBV9
D: NA
CDR3: CASSVSGPSSYEQYF
DNA: TGTGCCAGCAGCGTATCCGGTCCCAGCTCCTACGAGCAGTACTTC

J: TRBJ1-1
size: NA
V: TRBV7-9
D: NA
CDR3: CASSLSSNTEAFF
DNA: TGTGCCAGCAGCTTAAGCTCGAACACTGAAGCTTTCTTT

J: TRBJ1-2
size: NA
V: TRBV11-2
D: NA
CDR3: CASSLDRQVGYTF
DNA: TGTGCCAGCAGCTTAGATCGCCAGGTGGGCTACACCTTC

J: TRBJ2-7
size: NA
V: TRBV5-1
D: TRBD1
CDR3: CASSRTGDSYEQYF
DNA: TGCGCCAGCAGCCGAACAGGGGACTCCTACGAGCAGTACTTC

J: TRBJ2-1
size: few
V: TRBV7-2
D: NA
CDR3: CASSPTMNEQFF
DNA: TGTGCCAGCAGCCCTACAATGAATGAGCAGTTCTTC

J: TRBJ2-1
size: once
V: TRBV7-9
D: NA
CDR3: CAIWRGYNEQFF
DNA: TGTGCCATCTGGAGGGGCTACAATGAGCAGTTCTTC

J: TRBJ2-7
size: NA
V: TRBV19
D: NA
CDR3: CASSIVDGQSSYEQYF
DNA: TGTGCCAGTAGTATAGTTGACGGGCAGAGCTCCTACGAGCAGTACTTC

J: TRBJ1-6
size: NA
V: TRBV4-3
D: NA
CDR3: CASGGGGLRSPLHF
DNA: TGCGCCAGCGGCGGGGGGGGCTTAAGGTCACCCCTCCACTTT

J: TRBJ2-1
size: NA
V: TRBV29-1
D: TRBD2
CDR3: CSVRLAGGSGQFF
DNA: TGCAGCGTGCGACTAGCGGGAGGATCCGGGCAGTTCTTC

J: TRBJ2-1
size: NA
V: TRBV30
D: NA
CDR3: CAWTMLDEQFF
DNA: TGTGCCTGGACCATGCTAGATGAGCAGTTCTTC

J: TRBJ2-3
size: NA
V: TRBV12-5
D: NA
CDR3: CASGTIATDTQYF
DNA: TGTGCTAGTGGTACTATAGCCACAGATACGCAGTATTTT

J: TRBJ2-1
size: NA
V: TRBV4-1
D: NA
CDR3: CASSQSIVRMRALGDEQFF
DNA: TGCGCCAGCAGCCAAAGTATAGTCAGGATGAGAGCCTTAGGGGATGAGCAGTTCTTC

J: TRBJ2-7
size: NA
V: TRBV29-1
D: NA
CDR3: CSVEASSPGRGRSYEQYF
DNA: TGCAGCGTTGAAGCATCCTCTCCAGGGAGGGGGAGATCCTACGAGCAGTACTTC

J: TRBJ1-1
size: NA
V: TRBV7-2
D: NA
CDR3: CASSPGGGGNTEAFF
DNA: TGTGCCAGCAGCCCGGGAGGGGGAGGGAACACTGAAGCTTTCTTT

J: TRBJ1-2
size: NA
V: TRBV9
D: TRBD1
CDR3: CASSVEDRTNYGYTF
DNA: TGTGCCAGCAGCGTAGAGGACAGGACTAACTATGGCTACACCTTC